One sample yielded the 5 T cell receptor beta chains listed below, sequenced in a study of T cell responses to AZD1222 COVID-19 vaccine. Clones were sequenced by immunoSEQ multiplex PCR, and TCRdb holds only the in-frame ones, with some missing. This sample has around 110,000 clones, with about 85% found just once. Sequencing was performed on peripheral blood, taken on day 0 of AZD1222 vaccination. The receptors derive from an adult in good health.

V gene TRBV9 combines with J gene TRBJ2-1, with 12 bases that match TRBD2. V trimming: 2 bases; J trimming: 6 bases; junction bases outside the gene matches: 12. Germline V gives CDR1 SGDLS, CDR2 YYNGEE. There are 18 residues in the CDR3. The CDR3 sequence is CASSVTSGSFSYINEQFF. Written as DNA, the CDR3 is TGTGCCAGCAGCGTGACTAGCGGGAGTTTTTCTTACATCAATGAGCAGTTCTTC.

V is TRBV30 and J is TRBJ1-1; no clear D. Germline CDR1 and CDR2: GTSNPN and SVGIG (reference sequence). V was shortened by 2 bases and J by 4 bases, with 11 bases between the two germline ends. This CDR3 spans 13 amino acids. DNA for the CDR3: TGTGCCTGGAGTACCTTATCTGGCACTGAAGCTTTCTTT. Its translation is CAWSTLSGTEAFF.

This sequence joins TRBV19 and TRBJ1-1; 11 nucleotides align to TRBD1. Trimming cost V 3 bases and J 6 bases; bases outside gene matches: 12. The germline V gene encodes CDR1 LNHDA and CDR2 SQIVND (reference sequence). CDR3 length: 17 residues. In nucleotides, the CDR3 is TGTGCCAGTAGTATCCGGGGACAGGGGGGGTTGCGGCCTGAAGCTTTCTTT. Its translation is CASSIRGQGGLRPEAFF.

The chain links TRBV3-1 (or the pseudogene TRBV3-2) to TRBJ1-5; the D is unclear. CDR1 LGHDT and CDR2 YNNKEL come from the germline V gene (reference sequence). This CDR3 spans 14 amino acids. The V and J ends lost 0 bases and 1 base respectively, with 4 bases between them. The CDR3 DNA follows: TGTGCCAGCAGCCAAGAGCACAGCAATCAGCCCCAGCATTTT. This codes for CASSQEHSNQPQHF.

The gene calls are TRBV28 and TRBJ1-3; D gene ambiguous. This CDR3 spans 11 amino acids. CDR1 and CDR2 from the germline V gene are MDHEN and SYDVKM. V was trimmed by 7 bases and J by 4 bases, leaving 5 bases between them. The CDR3 nucleotides are TGTGCCAGCACTGTCGGAAACACCATATATTTT. Translating gives CASTVGNTIYF.